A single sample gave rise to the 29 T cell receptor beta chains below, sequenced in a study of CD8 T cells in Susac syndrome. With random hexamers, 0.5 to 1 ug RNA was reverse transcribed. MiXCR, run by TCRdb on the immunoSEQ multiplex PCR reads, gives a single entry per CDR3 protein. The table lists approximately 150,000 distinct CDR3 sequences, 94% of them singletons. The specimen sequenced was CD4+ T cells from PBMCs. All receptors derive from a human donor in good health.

The CDR3 is CSAQGDSYNEQFF. The CDR3 nucleotides read TGCAGCGCCCAGGGGGACTCCTACAATGAGCAGTTCTTC. The chain couples TRBV29-1 to TRBJ2-1; 7 nucleotides agree with TRBD1. Per germline, CDR1 SQVTM and CDR2 ANQGSEA. Trimming took 7 bases from V and 0 from J; bases not matched to a gene: 3. This CDR3 is 13 amino acids long.

CDR3 nucleotide sequence: TGTGCCAGCGGGGGACTAGCGGGTACCGGGGAGCTGTTTTTT. Translation gives CASGGLAGTGELFF. The chain couples TRBV9 to TRBJ2-2, with 12 nucleotides matching TRBD2. The V gene end was trimmed by 7 bases and the J gene end by 5 bases; junction bases not matched to a gene: 3. Germline V gene sequence: CDR1 SGDLS, CDR2 YYNGEE. The CDR3 is made up of 14 amino acids. Supplemented by reference TRBV9 and TRBJ2-2, the full variable domain reads DSGVTQTPKHLITATGQRVTLRCSPRSGDLSVYWYQQSLDQGLQFLIQYYNGEERAKGNILERFSAQQFPDLHSELNLSSLELGDSALYFCASGGLAGTGELFFGEGSRLTVL.

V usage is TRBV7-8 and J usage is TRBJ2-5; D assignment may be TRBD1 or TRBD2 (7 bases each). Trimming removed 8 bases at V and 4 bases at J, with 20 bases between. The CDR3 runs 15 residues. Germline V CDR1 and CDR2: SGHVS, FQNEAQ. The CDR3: CASYPPGGVGETQYF. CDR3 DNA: TGTGCCAGCTACCCCCCAGGGGGGGTAGGAGAGACCCAGTACTTC.

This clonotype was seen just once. The CDR3 region is CASSLRIAGELFF. The DNA for the CDR3 is TGTGCCAGCAGTTTACGTATTGCCGGGGAGCTGTTTTTT. The V and J genes are TRBV28 and TRBJ2-2; no definite D call. V lost 2 bases and J lost 6, with 7 bases in between. Germline CDR1 reads MDHEN; CDR2 reads SYDVKM. This CDR3 is 13 amino acids long.

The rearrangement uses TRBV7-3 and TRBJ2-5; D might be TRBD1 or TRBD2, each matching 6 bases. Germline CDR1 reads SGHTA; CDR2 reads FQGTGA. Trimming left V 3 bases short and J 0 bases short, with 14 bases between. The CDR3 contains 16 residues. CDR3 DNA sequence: TGTGCCAGCAGCTTTTCAGGGGCTAGCGACCAAGAGACCCAGTACTTC. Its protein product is CASSFSGASDQETQYF.

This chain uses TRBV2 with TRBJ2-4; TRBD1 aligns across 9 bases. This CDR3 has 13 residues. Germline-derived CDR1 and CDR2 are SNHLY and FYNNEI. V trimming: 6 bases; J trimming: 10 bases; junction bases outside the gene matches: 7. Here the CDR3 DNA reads TGTGCCAGCAGCTCCGGGACAGGGAAAATTCAGTACTTC. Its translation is CASSSGTGKIQYF.

The CDR3 loop reads CATSRDLGPDTQYF. CDR3 nucleotides: TGTGCCACCAGCAGAGATCTGGGGCCAGATACGCAGTATTTT. The V and J genes are TRBV15 and TRBJ2-3, with a tentative D call TRBD1 (5 bases). The V and J ends lost 0 bases and 4 bases respectively, with 8 bases between them. Looked up from germline, CDR1 is LNHNV and CDR2 is YYDKDF (reference sequence). The CDR3 totals 14 residues.

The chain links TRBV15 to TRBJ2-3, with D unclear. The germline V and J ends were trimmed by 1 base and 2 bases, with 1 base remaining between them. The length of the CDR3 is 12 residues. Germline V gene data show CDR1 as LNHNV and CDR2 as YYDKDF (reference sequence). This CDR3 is CATSRATDTQYF. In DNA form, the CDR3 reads TGTGCCACCAGCAGAGCCACAGATACGCAGTATTTT.

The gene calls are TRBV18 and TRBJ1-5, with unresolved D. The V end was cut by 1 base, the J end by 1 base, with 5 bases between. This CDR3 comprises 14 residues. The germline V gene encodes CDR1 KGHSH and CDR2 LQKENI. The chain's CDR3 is CASSPQDSNQPQHF. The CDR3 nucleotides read TGTGCCAGCTCACCACAGGACAGCAATCAGCCCCAGCATTTT.

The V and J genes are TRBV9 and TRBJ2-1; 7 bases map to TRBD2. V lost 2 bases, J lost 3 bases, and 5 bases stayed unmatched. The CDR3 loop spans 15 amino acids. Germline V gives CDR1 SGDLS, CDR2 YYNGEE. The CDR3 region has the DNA TGTGCCAGCAGCGTTGGCGGGAGTGGCTACAATGAGCAGTTCTTC. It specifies CASSVGGSGYNEQFF.

The CDR3 region is CSARDPGQDGYTF. DNA for the CDR3: TGCAGTGCTAGAGATCCCGGACAGGATGGCTACACCTTC. The rearrangement joins TRBV20-1 to TRBJ1-2; 7 bases map to TRBD1. The germline V gene encodes CDR1 DFQATT and CDR2 SNEGSKA (reference sequence). The CDR3 has 13 amino acids. Unmatched junction bases numbered 4, after V lost 0 bases and J lost 6 bases.

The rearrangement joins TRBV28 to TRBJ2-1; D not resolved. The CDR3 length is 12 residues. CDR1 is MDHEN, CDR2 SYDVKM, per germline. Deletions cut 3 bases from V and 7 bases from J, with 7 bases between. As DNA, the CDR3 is TGTGCCAGCAGTTTGGTGCATAATGAGCAGTTCTTC. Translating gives CASSLVHNEQFF.

The CDR3 bases are TGTGCCAGTTGCACAGGGGGCTACGCTAGCGGGAGGTCCCTCTCCTACAATGAGCAGTTCTTC. Its protein is CASCTGGYASGRSLSYNEQFF. The chain uses TRBV19 and TRBJ2-1, with 11 bases that match TRBD2. Germline V lookup: CDR1 LNHDA, CDR2 SQIVND (reference sequence). The CDR3 has 21 amino acids. V was pared by 8 bases and J by 0 bases, with 21 bases of the junction left unmatched.

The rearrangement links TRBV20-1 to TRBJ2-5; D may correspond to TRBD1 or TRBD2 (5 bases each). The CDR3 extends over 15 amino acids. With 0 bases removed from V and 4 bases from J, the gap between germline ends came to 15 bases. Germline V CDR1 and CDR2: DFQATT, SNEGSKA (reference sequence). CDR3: CSARERGTAGETQYF. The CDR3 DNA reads TGCAGTGCTAGAGAGCGAGGGACCGCAGGAGAGACCCAGTACTTC.

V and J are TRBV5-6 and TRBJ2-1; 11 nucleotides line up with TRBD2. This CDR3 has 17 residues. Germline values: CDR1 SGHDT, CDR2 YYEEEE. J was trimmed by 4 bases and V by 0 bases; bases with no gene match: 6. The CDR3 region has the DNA TGTGCCAGCAGCTTGGATGTCCTAGCGGGAGGATACAATGAGCAGTTCTTC. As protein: CASSLDVLAGGYNEQFF.

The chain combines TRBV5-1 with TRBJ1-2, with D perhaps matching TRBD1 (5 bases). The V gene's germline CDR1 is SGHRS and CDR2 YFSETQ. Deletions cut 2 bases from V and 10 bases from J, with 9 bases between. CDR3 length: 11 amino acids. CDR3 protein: CASSFDSDYTF. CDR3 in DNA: TGCGCCAGCAGCTTCGACAGTGACTACACCTTC.

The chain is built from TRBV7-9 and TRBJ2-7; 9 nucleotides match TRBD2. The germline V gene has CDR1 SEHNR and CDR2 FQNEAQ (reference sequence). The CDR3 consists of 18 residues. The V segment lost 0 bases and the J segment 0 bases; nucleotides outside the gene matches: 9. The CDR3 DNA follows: TGTGCCAGCAGCTTAGCGCGATCTAATAGCGGGGGCTCCTACGAGCAGTACTTC. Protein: CASSLARSNSGGSYEQYF.

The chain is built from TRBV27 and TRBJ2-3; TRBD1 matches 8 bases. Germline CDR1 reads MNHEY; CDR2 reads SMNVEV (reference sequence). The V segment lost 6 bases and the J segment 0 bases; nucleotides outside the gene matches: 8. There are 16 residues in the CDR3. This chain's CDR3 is CASRAPTGDSTDTQYF. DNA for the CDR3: TGTGCCAGCAGAGCCCCGACAGGGGATAGCACAGATACGCAGTATTTT.

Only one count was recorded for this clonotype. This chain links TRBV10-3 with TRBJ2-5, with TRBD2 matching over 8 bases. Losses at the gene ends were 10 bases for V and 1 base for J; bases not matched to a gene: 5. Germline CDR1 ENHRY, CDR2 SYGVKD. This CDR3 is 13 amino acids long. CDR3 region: CATFSGAQETQYF. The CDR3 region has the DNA TGTGCCACCTTTAGCGGGGCCCAAGAGACCCAGTACTTC.

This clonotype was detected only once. CDR3 region: CSEKGGANNEQFF. CDR3 nucleotide sequence: TGCAGTGAAAAGGGCGGGGCTAACAATGAGCAGTTCTTC. This chain joins TRBV20-1 and TRBJ2-1; possible D gene TRBD2, 6 bases. This CDR3 is built from 13 residues. Germline V gives CDR1 DFQATT, CDR2 SNEGSKA (reference sequence). V gave up 7 bases and J gave up 5 bases, with 15 bases separating them.

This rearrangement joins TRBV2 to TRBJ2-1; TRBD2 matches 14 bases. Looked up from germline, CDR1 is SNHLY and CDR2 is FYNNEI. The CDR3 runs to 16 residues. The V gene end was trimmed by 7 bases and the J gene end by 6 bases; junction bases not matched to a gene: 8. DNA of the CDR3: TGTGCCAGCAACACGGGACTAGCGGGGGTCCGCAATGAGCAGTTCTTC. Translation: CASNTGLAGVRNEQFF.

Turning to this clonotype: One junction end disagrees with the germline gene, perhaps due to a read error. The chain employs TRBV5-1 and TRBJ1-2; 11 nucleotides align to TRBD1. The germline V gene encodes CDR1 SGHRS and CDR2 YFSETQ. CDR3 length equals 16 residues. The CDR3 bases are TGCGCCAGCAGTTTGGATTCAGGACAGGGGGCAGCTGGCTACACCTTC. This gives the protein CASSLDSGQGAAGYTF.

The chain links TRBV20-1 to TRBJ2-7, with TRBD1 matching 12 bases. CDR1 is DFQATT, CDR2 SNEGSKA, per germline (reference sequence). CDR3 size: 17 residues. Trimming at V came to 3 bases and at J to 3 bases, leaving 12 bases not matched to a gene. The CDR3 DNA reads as TGCAGTGCTAGCCGGGACAGGGGGCGAATGTTTTTCTACGAGCAGTACTTC. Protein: CSASRDRGRMFFYEQYF.

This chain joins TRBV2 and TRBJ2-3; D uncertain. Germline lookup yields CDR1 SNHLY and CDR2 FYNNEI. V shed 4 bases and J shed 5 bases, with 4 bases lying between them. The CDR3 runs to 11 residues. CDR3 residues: CASSGRDTQYF. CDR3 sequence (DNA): TGTGCCAGCAGTGGGCGAGATACGCAGTATTTT. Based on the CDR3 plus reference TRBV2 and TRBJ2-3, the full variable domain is EPEVTQTPSHQVTQMGQEVILRCVPISNHLYFYWYRQILGQKVEFLVSFYNNEISEKSEIFDDQFSVERPDGSNFTLKIRSTKLEDSAMYFCASSGRDTQYFGPGTRLTVL.

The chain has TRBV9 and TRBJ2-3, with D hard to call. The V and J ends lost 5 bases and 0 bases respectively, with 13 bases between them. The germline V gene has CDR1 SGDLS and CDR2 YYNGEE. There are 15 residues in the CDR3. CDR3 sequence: CASSAAGASTDTQYF. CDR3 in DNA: TGTGCCAGCAGTGCGGCAGGAGCCAGCACAGATACGCAGTATTTT.

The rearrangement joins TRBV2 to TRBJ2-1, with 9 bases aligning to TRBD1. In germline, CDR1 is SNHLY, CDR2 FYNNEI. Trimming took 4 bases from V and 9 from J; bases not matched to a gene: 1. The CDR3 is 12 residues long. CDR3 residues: CASSVQGAEQFF. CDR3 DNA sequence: TGTGCCAGCAGTGTACAGGGGGCTGAGCAGTTCTTC.

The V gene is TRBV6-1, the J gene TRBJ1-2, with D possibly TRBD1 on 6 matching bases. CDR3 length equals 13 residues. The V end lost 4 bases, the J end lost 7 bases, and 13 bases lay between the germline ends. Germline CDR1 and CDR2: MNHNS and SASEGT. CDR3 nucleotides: TGTGCCAGCAGTGTCGCCGGGGGCGGTGGCTACACCTTC. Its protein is CASSVAGGGGYTF.

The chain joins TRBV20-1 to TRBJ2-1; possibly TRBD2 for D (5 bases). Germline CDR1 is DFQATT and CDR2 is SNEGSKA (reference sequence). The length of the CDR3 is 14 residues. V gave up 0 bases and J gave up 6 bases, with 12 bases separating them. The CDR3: CSARDAASPNEQFF. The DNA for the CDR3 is TGCAGTGCTAGAGATGCGGCTAGCCCCAATGAGCAGTTCTTC.

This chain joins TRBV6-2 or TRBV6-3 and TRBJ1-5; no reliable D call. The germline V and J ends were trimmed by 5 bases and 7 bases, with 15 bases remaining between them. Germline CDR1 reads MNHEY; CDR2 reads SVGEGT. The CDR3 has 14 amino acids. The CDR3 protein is CASSTDNTRQPQHF. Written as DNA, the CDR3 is TGTGCCAGCAGTACCGACAATACTCGACAGCCCCAGCATTTT.